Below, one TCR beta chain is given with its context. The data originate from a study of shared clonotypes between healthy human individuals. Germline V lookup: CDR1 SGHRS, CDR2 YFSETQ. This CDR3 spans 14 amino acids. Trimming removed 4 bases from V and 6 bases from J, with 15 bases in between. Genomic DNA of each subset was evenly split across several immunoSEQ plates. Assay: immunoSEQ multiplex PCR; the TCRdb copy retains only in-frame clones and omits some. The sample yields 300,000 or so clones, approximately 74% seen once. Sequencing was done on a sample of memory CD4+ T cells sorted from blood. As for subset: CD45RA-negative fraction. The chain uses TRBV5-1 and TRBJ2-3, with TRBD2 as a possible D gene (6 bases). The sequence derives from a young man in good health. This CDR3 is CASSPPTSSDTQYF. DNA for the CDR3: TGCGCCAGCAGCCCGCCGACTAGTTCCGATACGCAGTATTTT.